This TCR beta chain appears in the sequencing data of a study of cytomegalovirus exposure and HLA in healthy donors. J lost 3 bases, V lost 9 bases, and 8 bases had no gene match. Germline CDR1 and CDR2: LNHDA and SQIVND (reference sequence). The CDR3 length is 14 residues. This clone was recorded a few times. PCR involved 60 Vbeta and 13 Jbeta primers. Measured with immunoSEQ multiplex PCR; TCRdb has only the in-frame clones, and not every one. In the table there are around 110,000 clones, roughly three fifths of which are singletons. The chain is built from TRBV19 and TRBJ2-1; 7 bases are shared with TRBD2. The source material was PBMCs. The TCR originated in a woman in her forties in good health and CMV-seropositive. DNA for the CDR3: TGTGCCAGCTCTCTAGCGGTACTCTACAATGAGCAGTTCTTC. Protein sequence: CASSLAVLYNEQFF. Complete variable domain (other parts from reference TRBV19 and TRBJ2-1): DGGITQSPKYLFRKEGQNVTLSCEQNLNHDAMYWYRQDPGQGLRLIYYSQIVNDFQKGDIAEGYSVSREKKESFPLTVTSAQKNPTAFYLCASSLAVLYNEQFFGPGTRLTVL.